The rows below give T cell receptor beta chains drawn from one sample of a study of blood T cell repertoires in COVID-19. The method was immunoSEQ multiplex PCR; TCRdb's version includes in-frame clones alone and lacks a portion of them. The data hold approximately 120,000 clones, with 80% observed a single time. The sequenced sample was peripheral blood. These receptor sequences come from a human donor in a cohort sampled during active or convalescent COVID-19. Both conserved end residues are part of each CDR3. The D gene is left open where the match is weak. For some rows the clone size is stated as once, few or many, or as a class when expanded; others skip it.

>TRBV3-1/TRBV3-2|TRBJ2-1|TRBD2|-|18
TGTGCCAGCAGCCAAGAGGTAATACTAGCGGGGGATGGAAATGAGCAGTTCTTC
CASSQEVILAGDGNEQFF
>TRBV7-8|TRBJ2-1|-|once|16
TGTGCCAGCAGCTTAGCGCTGCCGGTGGCCTACAATGAGCAGTTCTTC
CASSLALPVAYNEQFF
>TRBV5-1|TRBJ2-3|TRBD1|-|15
TGCGCCAGCAGCCCCCGGGACAGTAGCACAGATACGCAGTATTTT
CASSPRDSSTDTQYF
>TRBV6-1|TRBJ2-5|-|-|11
TGTGCCAGCAGTGAGAGAGAGACCCAGTACTTC
CASSERETQYF
>TRBV4-2|TRBJ2-3|-|-|14
TGTGCCAGCAGCCAAGGGACTGGAACAGATACGCAGTATTTT
CASSQGTGTDTQYF
>TRBV3-1/TRBV3-2|TRBJ1-1|TRBD1|-|15
TGTGCCAGCAGCCGGCTCGGACAGGGGAACACTGAAGCTTTCTTT
CASSRLGQGNTEAFF
>TRBV14|TRBJ2-3|-|few|16
TGTGCCAGCAGCCAAGGAGGCGGGATTCAGACAGATACGCAGTATTTT
CASSQGGGIQTDTQYF
>TRBV19|TRBJ2-7|TRBD2|-|14
TGTGCCAGTAGTACCCTAGCGGGGGTCTACGAGCAGTACTTC
CASSTLAGVYEQYF
>TRBV18|TRBJ2-3|-|-|14
TGTGCCAGCTCACCGCCGACACCTATTTATACGCAGTATTTT
CASSPPTPIYTQYF
>TRBV28|TRBJ2-5|TRBD2|-|15
TGTGCCAGCAGTCTCCAGACTAGCGGGCAAGAGACCCAGTACTTC
CASSLQTSGQETQYF
>TRBV9|TRBJ2-7|TRBD2|-|15
TGTGCCAGCAGCGTAGATCTAGCGGGGGGCTACGAGCAGTACTTC
CASSVDLAGGYEQYF
>TRBV7-9|TRBJ1-3|-|-|16
TGTGCCAGCAGCTTAGGCCTCAGGGGTGGTGGAAACACCATATATTTT
CASSLGLRGGGNTIYF
>TRBV7-2|TRBJ2-1|TRBD2|-|17
TGTGCCAGCATGCGGTTTAATCGAGGAGCGGGAGCGAATGAGCAGTTCTTC
CASMRFNRGAGANEQFF
>TRBV4-2|TRBJ2-5|-|-|14
TGTGCCAGCAGCCAAGGAGGATCGAGTGAGACCCAGTACTTC
CASSQGGSSETQYF
>TRBV30|TRBJ2-7|TRBD2|few|17
TGTGCCTGGAGTTACCCGCTAGGACTAGCGTCCTCCTACGAGCAGTACTTC
CAWSYPLGLASSYEQYF
>TRBV10-3|TRBJ1-4|-|-|14
TGTGCCATCAGTGAACCAGGGGCTAATGAAAAACTGTTTTTT
CAISEPGANEKLFF
>TRBV11-3|TRBJ2-3|TRBD1|once|14
TGTGCCAGCAGCCATACACAGGGGGCAGATACGCAGTATTTT
CASSHTQGADTQYF
>TRBV7-9|TRBJ1-6|-|once|16
TGTGCCAGCAGCAATCCTCCCGGGACATTGAATTCACTCCTCCACTTT
CASSNPPGTLNSLLHF
>TRBV12-3/TRBV12-4|TRBJ1-1|-|-|12
TGTGCCATTGAGAGACAGTACACTGAAGCTTTCTTT
CAIERQYTEAFF
>TRBV18|TRBJ2-5|TRBD2|-|16
TGTGCCAGCTCACCAGATAGCGGGAACCTCCAAGAGACCCAGTACTTC
CASSPDSGNLQETQYF
>TRBV18|TRBJ2-2|-|-|15
TGTGCCAGCTCACCATCATCCAGTAACACCGGGGAGCTGTTTTTT
CASSPSSSNTGELFF
>TRBV28|TRBJ2-7|TRBD2|-|13
TGTGCCACCGAATTGGGAGGGCCGAACGAGCAGTACTTC
CATELGGPNEQYF
>TRBV5-4|TRBJ1-4|-|-|17
TGTGCCAGCAGCTCGGGTGGGGGCGCCCGGTCGAGTGAAAAACTGTTTTTT
CASSSGGGARSSEKLFF
>TRBV7-2|TRBJ2-5|-|-|14
TGTGCTAGCAGCTTAGTTGGCTACCAAGAGACCCAGTACTTC
CASSLVGYQETQYF